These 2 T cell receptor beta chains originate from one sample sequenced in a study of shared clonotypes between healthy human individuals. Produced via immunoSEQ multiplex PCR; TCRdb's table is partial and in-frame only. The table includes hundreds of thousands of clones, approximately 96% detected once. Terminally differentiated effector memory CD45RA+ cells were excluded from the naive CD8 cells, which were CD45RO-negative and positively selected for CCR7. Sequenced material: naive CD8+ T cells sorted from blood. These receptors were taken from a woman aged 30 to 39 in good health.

DNA for the CDR3: TGTGCCAGTAGCGATCCCCTTTTAGCGGGAGGAGGAAAAGAACCCTACAATGAGCAGTTCTTC. It specifies CASSDPLLAGGGKEPYNEQFF. The chain couples TRBV19 to TRBJ2-1; 10 nucleotides agree with TRBD2. Germline loops: CDR1 LNHDA, CDR2 SQIVND (reference sequence). The CDR3 is made up of 21 amino acids. The trim removed 6 bases at V and 2 bases at J, leaving 22 bases unmatched.

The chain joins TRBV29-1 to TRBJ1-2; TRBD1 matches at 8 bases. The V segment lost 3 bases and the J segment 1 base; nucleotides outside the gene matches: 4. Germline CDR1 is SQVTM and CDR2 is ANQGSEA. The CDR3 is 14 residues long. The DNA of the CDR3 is TGCAGCGTTGAGCGGGACAGGAGTAACTATGGCTACACCTTC. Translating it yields CSVERDRSNYGYTF.